This T cell receptor beta chain was captured in a study of cytotoxic CD8 clonotypes in ibrutinib-treated CLL. This CDR3 is 14 amino acids long. Deletions cut 5 bases from V and 0 bases from J, with 11 bases between. Germline CDR1 reads SGHTA; CDR2 reads FQGNSA. A remark on this clone: The antigen remains unidentified.

Study-level results: Age-matched healthy donor levels were exceeded by baseline clonality, which tracked circulating CD8+ T-cell counts. Public clonotypes were seen rarely and were contracted or stable on treatment.

Data came from immunoSEQ multiplex PCR; TCRdb stores just in-frame clones and leaves some out. This table holds nearly 300,000 clones, approximately 79% found once. The TCR sequence derives from a human donor with chronic lymphocytic leukemia. The chain couples TRBV7-2 to TRBJ2-7, with D possibly TRBD2 on 5 matching bases. Sequenced here: PBMCs, sampled at disease progression, from a patient treated with ibrutinib. In nucleotides, the CDR3 is TGTGCCAGCAGCCTAGATGGGAGCTCCTACGAGCAGTACTTC. Protein sequence: CASSLDGSSYEQYF.